One sample yielded the 22 T cell receptor beta chains listed below, sequenced in a study of a mutant IDH1 vaccine in newly diagnosed glioma. This table comes from immunoSEQ multiplex PCR, and its TCRdb copy is limited to in-frame clones, with some not included. In the table there are 57,000 or so clones, approximately 84% of which are singletons. Time point specified: week 11, during vaccination. What each vaccine dose contained was 300 ug of mutant IDH1 20-mer peptide, accompanied by topical imiquimod. No antigen is known for these receptors. Sequencing used PBMCs, obtained from a glioma patient whose treatment included an IDH1 peptide vaccine. These receptor sequences come from a man aged 25-45 years with glioma.

The chain combines TRBV7-2 with TRBJ2-1; 9 bases line up with TRBD2. Germline-derived CDR1 and CDR2 are SGHTA and FQGNSA. The trim removed 3 bases at V and 0 bases at J, leaving 3 bases unmatched. CDR3 length: 16 amino acids. CDR3 region: CASSLSGRSSYNEQFF. For the CDR3, the DNA is TGTGCCAGCAGCTTGAGCGGGAGGAGCTCCTACAATGAGCAGTTCTTC. Drawing the rest from reference TRBV7-2 and TRBJ2-1, the complete variable domain is GAGVSQSPSNKVTEKGKDVELRCDPISGHTALYWYRQSLGQGLEFLIYFQGNSAPDKSGLPSDRFSAERTGGSVSTLTIQRTQQEDSAVYLCASSLSGRSSYNEQFFGPGTRLTVL.

V is TRBV19 and J is TRBJ1-5; 7 bases agree with TRBD1. Germline CDR1 LNHDA, CDR2 SQIVND (reference sequence). V gave up 5 bases and J gave up 7 bases; unmatched junction bases: 14. The length of the CDR3 is 16 residues. CDR3 DNA sequence: TGTGCCAGTAGTTCAACCCCAGCAGGGGGTGGCCAGCCCCAGCATTTT. Translation: CASSSTPAGGGQPQHF.

This clone is a singleton in its sample. V gene TRBV11-2 combines with J gene TRBJ1-2; D call uncertain. V was clipped by 1 base and J by 8 bases, with 11 bases between them. Germline values: CDR1 SGHAT, CDR2 FQNNGV. CDR3 length equals 13 residues. CDR3 bases: TGTGCCAGCAGCTTAGTTCTGGGCGGCGGCTACACCTTC. Its protein is CASSLVLGGGYTF. The variable domain in full, completed from reference TRBV11-2 and TRBJ1-2, reads EAGVAQSPRYKIIEKRQSVAFWCNPISGHATLYWYQQILGQGPKLLIQFQNNGVVDDSQLPKDRFSAERLKGVDSTLKIQPAKLEDSAVYLCASSLVLGGGYTFGSGTRLTVV.

The CDR3 coding sequence is TGTGCCTGGAGTGTTAACAGGGTAATTGCCGAGCAGTACTTC. Encoded protein: CAWSVNRVIAEQYF. The V and J genes are TRBV30 and TRBJ2-7; the D gene is possibly TRBD1 (6 bases). This CDR3 contains 14 residues. Germline-derived CDR1 and CDR2 are GTSNPN and SVGIG (reference sequence). Trimming took off 0 bases at V and 6 bases at J, with 15 bases between the two ends.

A single count supports this clone. The CDR3 reads CASSEGGRTSGILEYEQYF. In DNA form, the CDR3 reads TGTGCCAGCAGCGAAGGAGGGCGGACTAGCGGGATTTTGGAGTACGAGCAGTACTTC. The chain combines TRBV9 with TRBJ2-7, with 12 nucleotides matching TRBD2. Germline-derived CDR1 and CDR2 are SGDLS and YYNGEE. V lost 3 bases to trimming and J lost 4 bases; unmatched junction nucleotides: 17. This CDR3 is built from 19 residues.

The rearrangement uses TRBV2 and TRBJ2-5; tentative D call: TRBD2 (6 bases). Germline V gene lookup returns CDR1 SNHLY and CDR2 FYNNEI. V was trimmed by 5 bases and J by 1 base, leaving 14 bases between them. The CDR3 totals 15 residues. The CDR3 DNA is TGTGCCAGCAGTTCCAGTCGGAGGGCCCAAGAGACCCAGTACTTC. This codes for CASSSSRRAQETQYF.

This clone was counted between two and nine times. The chain joins TRBV7-8 to TRBJ2-1, with TRBD1 as a possible D gene (7 bases). This CDR3 contains 15 residues. Looked up from germline, CDR1 is SGHVS and CDR2 is FQNEAQ. V dropped 5 bases and J dropped 12 bases, with 23 bases sitting between them. This chain's CDR3 is CASSPGGTVFKGQFF. In DNA, the CDR3 is TGTGCCAGCAGCCCAGGGGGGACGGTGTTCAAAGGGCAGTTCTTC.

This rearrangement joins TRBV4-3 to TRBJ1-5; D uncertain. The CDR3 sequence is 13 residues long. The germline CDR1 and CDR2 sequences are LGHNA and YSLEER. Trimming removed 1 base from V and 7 bases from J, with 8 bases in between. The CDR3 reads CASSQGRIQPQHF. In DNA form, the CDR3 reads TGCGCCAGCAGCCAAGGCAGGATCCAGCCCCAGCATTTT.

The J gene is TRBJ1-3, the V gene TRBV7-2; D not resolved. The CDR3 has 14 amino acids. The germline V gene encodes CDR1 SGHTA and CDR2 FQGNSA. V was cut by 1 base and J by 3 bases, with 7 bases left in between. The CDR3 nucleotides are TGTGCCAGCAGCTTAGACGCATTTGGAAACACCATATATTTT. Protein sequence: CASSLDAFGNTIYF. Full variable domain (remainder filled in from reference TRBV7-2 and TRBJ1-3): GAGVSQSPSNKVTEKGKDVELRCDPISGHTALYWYRQSLGQGLEFLIYFQGNSAPDKSGLPSDRFSAERTGGSVSTLTIQRTQQEDSAVYLCASSLDAFGNTIYFGEGSWLTVV.

CDR3 loop: CASSQWQGAKNTEAFF. The DNA of the CDR3 is TGTGCCAGCAGCCAGTGGCAGGGGGCGAAGAACACTGAAGCTTTCTTT. V usage is TRBV4-2 and J usage is TRBJ1-1; TRBD1 matches 8 bases. The trim removed 3 bases at V and 1 base at J, leaving 7 bases unmatched. Germline V gene sequence: CDR1 LGHNA, CDR2 YNFKEQ. The CDR3 sequence is 16 residues long.

This chain links TRBV7-3 with TRBJ2-1; 8 bases line up with TRBD2. V was pared by 4 bases and J by 10 bases, with 6 bases of the junction left unmatched. Germline-derived CDR1 and CDR2 are SGHTA and FQGTGA. The CDR3 consists of 13 residues. The CDR3: CASSSPPGGEQFF. The CDR3 DNA reads TGTGCCAGCAGCTCGCCCCCGGGAGGGGAGCAGTTCTTC.

The J gene is TRBJ2-1, the V gene TRBV27; D remains unclear. V was trimmed by 8 bases and J by 0 bases, leaving 11 bases between them. The CDR3 length is 14 residues. CDR1 and CDR2 from the germline V gene are MNHEY and SMNVEV (reference sequence). The CDR3 DNA reads TGTGCCAGCGCCATAAGTCGCTCCTACAATGAGCAGTTCTTC. Its translation is CASAISRSYNEQFF.

The genes are TRBV5-4 and TRBJ1-2; TRBD1 matches at 9 bases. The germline gives CDR1 SGHNT, CDR2 YYREEE (reference sequence). Germline trimming cut 4 bases from V and 1 base from J; bases unmatched to any gene: 5. This CDR3 spans 15 amino acids. The CDR3 bases are TGTGCCAGCAGCATCGACAGGGGGGTTAACTATGGCTACACCTTC. This gives the protein CASSIDRGVNYGYTF.

V usage is TRBV29-1 and J usage is TRBJ1-1; D is uncertain. The CDR3 has 13 amino acids. Germline V CDR1 and CDR2: SQVTM, ANQGSEA. The V and J ends lost 4 bases and 1 base respectively, with 10 bases between them. The CDR3 DNA reads as TGCAGCGTTGGATGGCCAAGGAACACTGAAGCTTTCTTT. Its protein is CSVGWPRNTEAFF.

The V call is TRBV11-1, the J call TRBJ1-1, with 7 bases lining up with TRBD1. Germline V gene data show CDR1 as SGHAT and CDR2 as FQDESV (reference sequence). Unmatched junction bases numbered 8, after V lost 3 bases and J lost 1 base. This CDR3 is 16 amino acids long. CDR3 sequence: CASSFPTTGANTEAFF. In DNA form, the CDR3 reads TGTGCCAGCAGCTTCCCAACTACAGGGGCGAACACTGAAGCTTTCTTT.

This chain joins TRBV14 and TRBJ2-2; D gene ambiguous. Germline CDR1 is SGHDN and CDR2 is FVKESK. V lost 1 base to trimming and J lost 4 bases, with 10 bases between them. CDR3 length equals 15 residues. For the CDR3, the DNA is TGTGCCAGCAGCCAAGTACGGGTGGGCACCGGGGAGCTGTTTTTT. Translating gives CASSQVRVGTGELFF. Using reference TRBV14 and TRBJ2-2 for the parts outside the CDR3, the full variable domain is EAGVTQFPSHSVIEKGQTVTLRCDPISGHDNLYWYRRVMGKEIKFLLHFVKESKQDESGMPNNRFLAERTGGTYSTLKVQPAELEDSGVYFCASSQVRVGTGELFFGEGSRLTVL.

The chain recombines TRBV6-5 with TRBJ1-2, with 10 nucleotides matching TRBD1. J was trimmed by 8 bases and V by 6 bases; bases with no gene match: 6. The CDR3 has 13 amino acids. Germline loops: CDR1 MNHEY, CDR2 SVGAGI. CDR3 in DNA: TGTGCCAGCAGCTCGGGACAGGGGATCGGCTACACCTTC. It encodes CASSSGQGIGYTF.

V and J are TRBV7-2 and TRBJ1-4, with D possibly matching TRBD1 (5 bases). Trimming left V 1 base short and J 7 bases short, with 10 bases between. This CDR3 is 14 amino acids long. Looked up from germline, CDR1 is SGHTA and CDR2 is FQGNSA. In DNA, the CDR3 is TGTGCCAGCAGCTTAGGCGGGGGGAGTGAAAAACTGTTTTTT. This gives the protein CASSLGGGSEKLFF.

The chain carries TRBV5-8 and TRBJ2-7; weak D call: TRBD1 (6 bases). The germline V gene has CDR1 SGHTS and CDR2 YDEGEE. This CDR3 comprises 13 residues. Trimming took 2 bases from V and 1 from J, leaving 7 bases between them. CDR3 in DNA: TGTGCCAGCAGCTTACAGGGTTCCTACGAGCAGTACTTC. Its translation: CASSLQGSYEQYF.

The CDR3: CASSAVFLRADTQYF. In DNA, the CDR3 is TGTGCCAGCAGCGCCGTATTCTTAAGAGCAGATACGCAGTATTTT. The chain carries TRBV7-2 and TRBJ2-3; D gene uncertain. V gave up 5 bases and J gave up 4 bases, with 16 bases separating them. This CDR3 has 15 residues. The V gene's germline CDR1 is SGHTA and CDR2 FQGNSA.

V and J are TRBV6-5 and TRBJ1-1; 8 bases map to TRBD1. CDR1 is MNHEY, CDR2 SVGAGI, per germline. The CDR3 loop spans 12 amino acids. V dropped 5 bases and J dropped 11; count of bases not matched to a gene: 7. DNA of the CDR3: TGTGCCAGCAGTGCTACAGGGGGATCTGCTTTCTTT. It yields the protein CASSATGGSAFF.

The chain has TRBV30 and TRBJ2-2, with a tentative D call TRBD1 (7 bases). The CDR3 covers 15 residues. CDR1 GTSNPN and CDR2 SVGIG come from the germline V gene (reference sequence). V shed 4 bases and J shed 6 bases, with 18 bases lying between them. CDR3 sequence: CAWTPIRGVSGELFF. DNA for the CDR3: TGTGCCTGGACCCCGATCAGGGGGGTATCCGGGGAGCTGTTTTTT.